This T cell receptor (beta chain) was recovered during a study of shared clonotypes between healthy human individuals. Study context: Each donor's CD8 memory used one plate, CD8 naive two, each CD4 subset three. Study-level points and caveats: Shared clonotypes across all four donors exceeded non-shared ones in generation probability.

The germline gives CDR1 SQVTM, CDR2 ANQGSEA. V was clipped by 0 bases and J by 3 bases; unmatched bases: 8. The CDR3 totals 15 residues. Replicate PCRs for sorted subsets used around 200 ng DNA; this equaled tens of thousands of T cell genomes. TCRdb keeps only in-frame clones here, not all; method: immunoSEQ multiplex PCR. The sample shows about 1,500,000 clones, around 95% of them seen only once. With regard to this clone: What it binds is not known.

CD4+ cell separation produced CD45RA+ naive and CD45RA-negative memory subsets. Sequencing used naive CD4+ T cells sorted from blood. Specified subset: CD45RA+ positively selected. This sequence originates from a man aged 25 to 45 in good health. This chain uses TRBV29-1 with TRBJ2-7; 7 bases map to TRBD1. DNA of the CDR3: TGCAGCGTTGAAGATCGAGGGGGCCATATCTACGAGCAGTACTTC. Protein sequence: CSVEDRGGHIYEQYF.